A selection of T cell receptor beta chains follows, all from one sample in a study of blood T cell repertoires in COVID-19. Profiling relied on immunoSEQ multiplex PCR, and the TCRdb table lists in-frame clones only, not all of them. The sample includes 30,000 to 45,000 clones, around 90% of them seen just once. Sequencing input: peripheral blood. The receptor set was obtained from a human donor in a cohort sampled during active COVID-19. The CDR3 runs from the conserved cysteine through the conserved F or W. Each record gives: CDR3 DNA, CDR3 protein, clone size, V gene, J gene, D gene. A D gene is named only where the DNA matches it firmly. A row's size may be missing; if present it is once, few, many or a size class.

DNA: TGTGCCAGCAGTGACCCCTTCGGGATAGCCAAAAACATTCAGTACTTC
CDR3: CASSDPFGIAKNIQYF
size: .
V: TRBV2
J: TRBJ2-4
D: .

DNA: TGTGCCAGCAGTTTAGGGGAGGAGCAGTACTTC
CDR3: CASSLGEEQYF
size: .
V: TRBV12-3/TRBV12-4
J: TRBJ2-7
D: .

DNA: TGTGCCAGCAGCGGGGGGACAGGGAGTGGCTACACCTTC
CDR3: CASSGGTGSGYTF
size: .
V: TRBV9
J: TRBJ1-2
D: TRBD1

DNA: TGTGCCAGCAGCTTATACGGGAGGGGAACCGGGGAGCTGTTTTTT
CDR3: CASSLYGRGTGELFF
size: .
V: TRBV11-2
J: TRBJ2-2
D: TRBD2

DNA: TGTGCCAGCAGCTTAGTGGGAGCGGGAGACTACGAGCAGTACTTC
CDR3: CASSLVGAGDYEQYF
size: .
V: TRBV7-2
J: TRBJ2-7
D: TRBD2

DNA: TGTGCCAGCAGCCTAGGGGCCCTTGACGAGCAGTACTTC
CDR3: CASSLGALDEQYF
size: .
V: TRBV3-1/TRBV3-2
J: TRBJ2-7
D: .

DNA: TGTGCCAGCTCTCTAAACCGGGACACAAATTCACCCCTCCACTTT
CDR3: CASSLNRDTNSPLHF
size: .
V: TRBV18
J: TRBJ1-6
D: .

DNA: TGTGCCAGCAACCTCAGGGGGGCGGCTAACTATGGCTACACCTTC
CDR3: CASNLRGAANYGYTF
size: .
V: TRBV28
J: TRBJ1-2
D: TRBD1

DNA: TGTGCCAGCAGTCCCCAGGGTTTTGAGCAGTTCTTC
CDR3: CASSPQGFEQFF
size: .
V: TRBV6-5
J: TRBJ2-1
D: .

DNA: TGTGCCACCAAGTGGGGAGGGGCTAATGAAAAACTGTTTTTT
CDR3: CATKWGGANEKLFF
size: .
V: TRBV5-6
J: TRBJ1-4
D: .

DNA: TGTGCCAGCAGCCTACAGGGCTTCACAGATACGCAGTATTTT
CDR3: CASSLQGFTDTQYF
size: .
V: TRBV3-1/TRBV3-2
J: TRBJ2-3
D: .

DNA: TGTGCCAGCAGCGTTGGACAGGGGGAAGATGGCTACACCTTC
CDR3: CASSVGQGEDGYTF
size: few
V: TRBV7-2
J: TRBJ1-2
D: TRBD1

DNA: TGTGCCAGCAGACAAGAACAGGAGAGCTATGGCTACACCTTC
CDR3: CASRQEQESYGYTF
size: .
V: TRBV2
J: TRBJ1-2
D: .

DNA: TGTGCCAGCAGCTTACAGTCCTTCACCGGGGAGCTGTTTTTT
CDR3: CASSLQSFTGELFF
size: once
V: TRBV7-6
J: TRBJ2-2
D: .

DNA: TGTGCCAGCAGTACGGGGGGACTAGGAGGAGAGACCCAGTACTTC
CDR3: CASSTGGLGGETQYF
size: .
V: TRBV6-5
J: TRBJ2-5
D: TRBD2

DNA: TGTGCCAGCAGCGTAAGTCAGGGGGCGGGTGAGCAGTACTTC
CDR3: CASSVSQGAGEQYF
size: few
V: TRBV5-4
J: TRBJ2-7
D: TRBD1

DNA: TGTGCCAGACAGGGCTATAATTCACCCCTCCACTTT
CDR3: CARQGYNSPLHF
size: .
V: TRBV28
J: TRBJ1-6
D: .

DNA: TGTGCCACCAGCAGAGGGACAGGGACCTATGGCTACACCTTC
CDR3: CATSRGTGTYGYTF
size: few
V: TRBV15
J: TRBJ1-2
D: TRBD1

DNA: TGTGCCAGCTCACCACCGGGGACTGTCGCCACTGAGCAGTTCTTC
CDR3: CASSPPGTVATEQFF
size: .
V: TRBV18
J: TRBJ2-1
D: .

DNA: TGTGCCAGCAGTCCCCAGGGGGCTCGGACCGGGGAGCTGTTTTTT
CDR3: CASSPQGARTGELFF
size: .
V: TRBV6-5
J: TRBJ2-2
D: TRBD1

DNA: TGTGCCAGCAGTTTTTCCGGGATTCAGCCCCAGCATTTT
CDR3: CASSFSGIQPQHF
size: .
V: TRBV12-3/TRBV12-4
J: TRBJ1-5
D: .

DNA: TGCGCCAGCAGAGGGACAGGGGGCGGTTCTTGGGGAGAGACCCAGTACTTC
CDR3: CASRGTGGGSWGETQYF
size: .
V: TRBV5-1
J: TRBJ2-5
D: TRBD1

DNA: TGTGCCAGCAGCTGGGGGGGCGCCGGGGCCAACGTCCTGACTTTC
CDR3: CASSWGGAGANVLTF
size: .
V: TRBV27
J: TRBJ2-6
D: .

DNA: TGTGCCAGCAGCTCAGACAGGGCGGCAGATACGCAGTATTTT
CDR3: CASSSDRAADTQYF
size: .
V: TRBV7-9
J: TRBJ2-3
D: TRBD1

DNA: TGTGCCAGCAGCTTCCAGGGAGGTCAGCCCCAGCATTTT
CDR3: CASSFQGGQPQHF
size: .
V: TRBV7-2
J: TRBJ1-5
D: .

DNA: TGTGCCAGCAGTCCCTCCGGGACTTCCTACGAGCAGTACTTC
CDR3: CASSPSGTSYEQYF
size: .
V: TRBV28
J: TRBJ2-7
D: .

DNA: TGCGCCAGCAGCTTGGACTGGGTACAGTCAGATACGCAGTATTTT
CDR3: CASSLDWVQSDTQYF
size: .
V: TRBV5-1
J: TRBJ2-3
D: .

DNA: TGTGCCAGCAGTACGACTAGCGGGCCATACGAGCAGTACTTC
CDR3: CASSTTSGPYEQYF
size: .
V: TRBV5-4
J: TRBJ2-7
D: TRBD2

DNA: TGTGCCAGTAGTATAAGCGGAGCGGGGGCAGTATCAGAGACCCAGTACTTC
CDR3: CASSISGAGAVSETQYF
size: .
V: TRBV19
J: TRBJ2-5
D: TRBD2

DNA: TGTGCCAGCAGGAAGAGCGCAGGGGGCGGTAATGAAAAACTGTTTTTT
CDR3: CASRKSAGGGNEKLFF
size: .
V: TRBV5-4
J: TRBJ1-4
D: TRBD1

DNA: TGTGCCAGCTCACCACCGGGTCCTAGCGGGGGTTACGAGCAGTACTTC
CDR3: CASSPPGPSGGYEQYF
size: .
V: TRBV18
J: TRBJ2-7
D: TRBD2

DNA: TGTGCCAGCAGTGAGTGGATCGGGAAGAACACCGGGGAGCTGTTTTTT
CDR3: CASSEWIGKNTGELFF
size: .
V: TRBV2
J: TRBJ2-2
D: .

DNA: TGCGCCAGCAGCCTCCTCTTGGGCGGGGGGGAAGAGACCCAGTACTTC
CDR3: CASSLLLGGGEETQYF
size: .
V: TRBV5-1
J: TRBJ2-5
D: TRBD2

DNA: TGTGCCAGCAGCCAAACAACTAGCGGGGGGGCCCGGTATAACATTCAGTACTTC
CDR3: CASSQTTSGGARYNIQYF
size: .
V: TRBV3-1/TRBV3-2
J: TRBJ2-4
D: TRBD2

DNA: TGTGCCAGCAGCGATCTAGCGGGAGGGTCAGAGACCCAGTACTTC
CDR3: CASSDLAGGSETQYF
size: .
V: TRBV11-2
J: TRBJ2-5
D: TRBD2

DNA: TGTGCCAGCAGCTTAGCTGGCGGGGCCTACGAGCAGTACTTC
CDR3: CASSLAGGAYEQYF
size: .
V: TRBV11-2
J: TRBJ2-7
D: .

DNA: TGTGCCTGGAGTCAGGGTGAAGGGCAGCCCCAGCATTTT
CDR3: CAWSQGEGQPQHF
size: .
V: TRBV30
J: TRBJ1-5
D: .

DNA: TGTGCCAGCTCACCGACACTGAACACTGAAGCTTTCTTT
CDR3: CASSPTLNTEAFF
size: .
V: TRBV18
J: TRBJ1-1
D: .

DNA: TGTGCTAGTGGTTTGCAACAGAACTATGGCTACACCTTC
CDR3: CASGLQQNYGYTF
size: once
V: TRBV12-5
J: TRBJ1-2
D: .

DNA: TGTGCCAGCAGAAGAGAGGGCGACAGGGGGCCTTCATACTTC
CDR3: CASRREGDRGPSYF
size: .
V: TRBV27
J: TRBJ2-7
D: TRBD1

DNA: TGTGCCAGAAGCTTGGGTGCTAGCGGGAGGGCCGGTGAGCAGTTCTTC
CDR3: CARSLGASGRAGEQFF
size: .
V: TRBV5-3
J: TRBJ2-1
D: TRBD2

DNA: TGTGCCAGCAGTCCCCCACTACAGGGGAATCAGCCCCAGCATTTT
CDR3: CASSPPLQGNQPQHF
size: .
V: TRBV28
J: TRBJ1-5
D: TRBD1

DNA: TGTGCCAGCAGCTTAGACAGGGGTTACAATGAGCAGTTCTTC
CDR3: CASSLDRGYNEQFF
size: once
V: TRBV7-9
J: TRBJ2-1
D: TRBD1

DNA: TGTGCCAGCAGCTCCCCGGCGGGGGCGGATGGTCTGTTTTTT
CDR3: CASSSPAGADGLFF
size: .
V: TRBV9
J: TRBJ1-4
D: .

DNA: TGTGCCAGCAGCTTAGTGGGAGGGGGCTCCTACAATGAGCAGTTCTTC
CDR3: CASSLVGGGSYNEQFF
size: once
V: TRBV7-2
J: TRBJ2-1
D: .

DNA: TGTGCCAGCAGCCAAGTCCGGACAGTTACCTACGAGCAGTACTTC
CDR3: CASSQVRTVTYEQYF
size: .
V: TRBV3-1/TRBV3-2
J: TRBJ2-7
D: .

DNA: TGTGCCAGCTCACTTCCAGGGTATACGGAGACCCAGTACTTC
CDR3: CASSLPGYTETQYF
size: .
V: TRBV18
J: TRBJ2-5
D: .

DNA: TGTGCCAGCAGTGCCACTATCGGATCACCCCTCCACTTT
CDR3: CASSATIGSPLHF
size: .
V: TRBV6-4
J: TRBJ1-6
D: .

DNA: TGCGCCAGCAGTGAGCGGACAACAAGACTCTCCTACGAGCAGTACTTC
CDR3: CASSERTTRLSYEQYF
size: .
V: TRBV10-2
J: TRBJ2-7
D: .

DNA: TGTGCCTGGAGAAATAGGCGAAAGAGGGAGACCCAGTACTTC
CDR3: CAWRNRRKRETQYF
size: .
V: TRBV30
J: TRBJ2-5
D: .

DNA: TGTGCCAGCAGCTTTAGACGGGATAATTCACCCCTCCACTTT
CDR3: CASSFRRDNSPLHF
size: .
V: TRBV5-5
J: TRBJ1-6
D: .

DNA: TGTGCCAGCAGCCAGCAGTCCAGGGGGTATGGCTACACCTTC
CDR3: CASSQQSRGYGYTF
size: .
V: TRBV3-1/TRBV3-2
J: TRBJ1-2
D: TRBD1

DNA: TGTGCCAGCAGTTTAACAGAGAACTACGAGCAGTACTTC
CDR3: CASSLTENYEQYF
size: .
V: TRBV27
J: TRBJ2-7
D: .

DNA: TGTGCCAGCAGTACGACTACTAGCGGGAGAATCACCGGGGAGCTGTTTTTT
CDR3: CASSTTTSGRITGELFF
size: .
V: TRBV6-2/TRBV6-3
J: TRBJ2-2
D: TRBD2